This T cell receptor beta chain was recorded in a study of response to subunit inactivated influenza vaccine. Findings and limits, study-wide: Authors suggested few new T cells are recruited by each seasonal influenza vaccination.

Each CDR3 protein is one row after TCRdb ran MiXCR on the RT-PCR reads. The sample contains hundreds of thousands of distinct CDR3 sequences, less than 15% of which appear only once. The length of the CDR3 is 16 residues. Germline CDR1 LGHDT, CDR2 YNNKEL (reference sequence). V shed 1 base, J shed 4 bases, and the junction held 6 bases outside the gene matches. In this sample, this clonotype turned up many times. The antigen is not known. The origin of this receptor is a man aged 45 to 65 who received an inactivated influenza vaccine. The chain has TRBV3-1 and TRBJ2-7, with 11 bases identical to TRBD2. The source was PBMCs from blood, collected roughly 2 weeks before vaccination. The DNA of the CDR3 is TGTGCCAGCAGCCAAGGGCTACTAGCGGGGGATTACGAGCAGTACTTC. It translates to CASSQGLLAGDYEQYF.